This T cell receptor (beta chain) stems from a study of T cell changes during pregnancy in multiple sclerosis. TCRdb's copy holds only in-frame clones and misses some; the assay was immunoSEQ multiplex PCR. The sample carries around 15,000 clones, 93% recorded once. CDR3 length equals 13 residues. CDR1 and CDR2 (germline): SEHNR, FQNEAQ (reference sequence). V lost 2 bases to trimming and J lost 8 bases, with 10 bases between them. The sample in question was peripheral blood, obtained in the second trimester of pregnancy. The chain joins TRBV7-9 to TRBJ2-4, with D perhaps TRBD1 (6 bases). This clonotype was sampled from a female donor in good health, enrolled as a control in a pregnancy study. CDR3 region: CASSLRGGDIQYF. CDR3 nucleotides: TGTGCCAGCAGCTTAAGAGGGGGTGACATTCAGTACTTC.